This T cell receptor beta chain derives from a study of cytomegalovirus exposure and HLA in healthy donors. Study context: Of over 300 genotyped donors, 70% to 85% clustered with self-reported Caucasian donors. Study-wide points: The HLA-A and HLA-B alleles of most subjects were reportedly predicted accurately from TCR beta sequences. Other equally common chains were less clonally expanded than HLA-associated TCR beta chains, a later analysis showed. The majority of CMV-associated TCR beta chains were reported as apparently HLA-restricted in a later analysis.

Vbeta (60) and Jbeta (13) primers were used in the PCR. TCRdb keeps only in-frame clones here, not all; method: immunoSEQ multiplex PCR. The listing contains about 51,000 clones. A note on this clone: Antigen: not known.

V lost 3 bases and J lost 4; bases outside the gene matches: 14. This CDR3 comprises 17 residues. CDR1 is LNHDA, CDR2 SQIVND, per germline (reference sequence). Sequencing used PBMCs. The gene calls are TRBV19 and TRBJ1-2, with 7 bases aligning to TRBD1. The receptor was derived from a female donor in good health and CMV-seronegative. CDR3 bases: TGTGCCAGTAGTATGAGGGACAGTGGACTGTTAAGCTATGGCTACACCTTC. Amino acid sequence: CASSMRDSGLLSYGYTF.